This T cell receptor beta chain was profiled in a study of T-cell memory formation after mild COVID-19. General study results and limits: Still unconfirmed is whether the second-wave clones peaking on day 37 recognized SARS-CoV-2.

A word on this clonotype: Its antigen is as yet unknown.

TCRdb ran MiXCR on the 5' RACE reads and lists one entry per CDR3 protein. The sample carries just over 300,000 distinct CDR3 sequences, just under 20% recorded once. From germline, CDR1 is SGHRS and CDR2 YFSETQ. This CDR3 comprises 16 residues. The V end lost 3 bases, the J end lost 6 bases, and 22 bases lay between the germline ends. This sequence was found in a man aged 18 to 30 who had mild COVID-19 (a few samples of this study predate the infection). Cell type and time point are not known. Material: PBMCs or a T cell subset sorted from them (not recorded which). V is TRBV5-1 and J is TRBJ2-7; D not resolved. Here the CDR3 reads CASSWAEEDPRTEQYF. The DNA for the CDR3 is TGCGCCAGCAGCTGGGCGGAAGAGGACCCACGCACCGAGCAGTACTTC.